This TCR beta chain emerged from a study of blood T cell repertoires in COVID-19. On the study more broadly: The study drew acute and convalescent COVID-19 samples from the United States, Italy and Spain. T cells, B-cell-depleted T cells, or PBMCs provided the cDNA or gDNA that served as material.

It was during active infection that Seattle patients were enrolled and then longitudinally followed. The V and J ends lost 2 bases and 2 bases respectively, with 14 bases between them. This CDR3 is 16 amino acids long. CDR1 is ENHRY and CDR2 is SYGVKD in the germline V gene. The protocol was immunoSEQ multiplex PCR, while the TCRdb copy is restricted to in-frame clones and leaves out a portion. The sample has roughly 100,000 clones, approximately 80% seen once. This receptor was identified in a man aged 80 or over with COVID-19, enrolled during active disease. This chain connects TRBV10-3 to TRBJ2-3; TRBD2 might be the D (6 bases). Sequenced material: peripheral blood. CDR3 coding DNA: TGTGCCATCAGTGAGGGGGAAGCGGGCTTCACAGATACGCAGTATTTT. Translated: CAISEGEAGFTDTQYF.